The 19 T cell receptor delta chains listed next were all sequenced from one sample in a study of gamma-delta chains in newborns, infants, children. TCRdb reanalysed the reads with CATT. The table records roughly 6,100 delta-chain clones, 2% to 3% of them present only once. Material for sequencing was blood. These receptors all stem from a child who was a newborn, infant or young child, either healthy, febrile or measles-vaccinated (not recorded which).

This clone was found a few times. Translating the DNA gives a protein that differs from the TCRdb entry at residue 11; the protein shown here is that DNA translation. V is TRDV1 and J is TRDJ1; TRDD3 might be the D (6 bases). Per the germline V gene, CDR1 is TSWWSYY and CDR2 is QGS. The CDR3 runs to 15 residues. CDR3 in DNA: TGTGCTCTTGGGGAAGGCGAGGGGGACACCGGTAAACTCATCTTT. Translating it yields CALGEGEGDTGKLIF.

Judged by abundance, this clone is medium-sized. The sample has other DNA sequences that encode this CDR3 too. The gene calls are TRDV2 and TRDJ2, with 12 bases lining up with TRDD3. This CDR3 is built from 18 residues. Trimming at V came to 0 bases and at J to 4 bases, leaving 8 bases not matched to a gene. Per germline, CDR1 GEAIGNYY and CDR2 EKD. CDR3 bases: TGTGCCTGTGACACCGTTAGTACTGGGGGATACCGGACAGCACAACTCTTCTTT. Translating it yields CACDTVSTGGYRTAQLFF.

This clone has just a few counts. Other DNA variants within this sample encode the same CDR3. The gene calls are TRDV2 and TRDJ3; 9 nucleotides line up with TRDD3. Germline V CDR1 and CDR2: GEAIGNYY, EKD. The CDR3 totals 22 residues. Trimming removed 0 bases from V and 0 bases from J; junction bases left unmatched: 14. Here the CDR3 DNA reads TGTGCCTGTGACACCGAGGGGGACTGGGGGACCAGAAGCTCCTGGGACACCCGACAGATGTTTTTC. Its protein product is CACDTEGDWGTRSSWDTRQMFF.

Remarks on this clone: The TCRdb protein comes from a much larger clone and disagrees with this DNA's translation at residue 16, likely due to a read error; the protein given here is derived from the DNA. The chain joins TRDV2 to TRDJ3; a possible D gene is TRDD3 (5 bases). From germline, CDR1 is GEAIGNYY and CDR2 EKD. There are 18 residues in the CDR3. The CDR3 nucleotides are TGTGCCTGTGACACCGGGGGGGCCAGCTCCTGGGACACCCGACAGATATTTTTC. Its protein is CACDTGGASSWDTRQIFF.

Concerning this clone itself: A much larger clone lies one base from this, so it may be a read error. Other DNA sequences of this sample code for an identical CDR3. The chain has TRDV2 and TRDJ1; 9 bases map to TRDD3. The CDR3 loop spans 16 amino acids. Germline V gene data show CDR1 as GEAIGNYY and CDR2 as EKD. As DNA, the CDR3 is TGTGCCTGTGACACGCTAATACTGGGGGACACCGATAAACTCATCTTC. As protein: CACDTLILGDTDKLIF.

This clone was counted only a few times. The protein TCRdb gives is from a much larger clone and does not agree with this DNA's translation at residue 12, likely a read error; the protein shown here comes from the DNA. V and J are TRDV2 and TRDJ3, with TRDD3 matching 11 bases. The CDR3 runs to 18 residues. Germline values: CDR1 GEAIGNYY, CDR2 EKD. CDR3 amino acids: CACDKLGDSSWGTRQMFF. The DNA of the CDR3 is TGTGCCTGTGACAAACTGGGGGATAGCTCCTGGGGCACCCGACAGATGTTTTTC.

A few counts support this clone. The protein given in TCRdb and the translation of the DNA differ at residue 6, and the sequence presented here derives from the DNA. The CDR3, as DNA: TGTGCCTGTGACACACCGGGCTGGGACACCCGACAGATGTTTTTC. Protein: CACDTPGWDTRQMFF. The rearrangement uses TRDV2 and TRDJ3; no clear D gene. Trimming took off 1 base at V and 3 bases at J, with 6 bases between the two ends. CDR1 and CDR2 (germline): GEAIGNYY, EKD. The CDR3 runs 15 residues.

The chain is built from TRDV2 and TRDJ3, with 13 bases lining up with TRDD3. Trimming took 3 bases from V and 1 from J; bases not matched to a gene: 11. This CDR3 has 21 amino acids. Germline-derived CDR1 and CDR2 are GEAIGNYY and EKD. The CDR3 protein is CACDAVLGDTRRSWDTRQMFF. The CDR3 coding sequence is TGTGCCTGTGACGCTGTACTGGGGGATACGCGAAGGTCCTGGGACACCCGACAGATGTTTTTC.

This clone was counted between two and nine times. V is TRDV2 and J is TRDJ3; 11 positions match TRDD3. The length of the CDR3 is 20 residues. Looked up from germline, CDR1 is GEAIGNYY and CDR2 is EKD. J was trimmed by 0 bases and V by 2 bases; bases with no gene match: 8. CDR3 residues: CACDMMLGDTSSWDTRQMFF. CDR3 coding DNA: TGTGCCTGTGACATGATGCTGGGGGATACTTCCTCCTGGGACACCCGACAGATGTTTTTC.

This clone is medium-sized (0.01 to 0.1%). The rearrangement joins TRDV2 to TRDJ3; TRDD3 agrees at 11 bases. The V gene's germline CDR1 is GEAIGNYY and CDR2 EKD. The junction had 3 bases not matched to a gene; V was cut back by 0 bases and J by 3 bases. The CDR3 has 18 residues. The CDR3 here is CACDTVTGGYWDTRQMFF. The CDR3 DNA sequence: TGTGCCTGTGACACCGTGACTGGGGGATACTGGGACACCCGACAGATGTTTTTC.

This clone was detected a few times. The sample has other DNA sequences that encode this CDR3 too. The chain joins TRDV2 to TRDJ3, with 10 positions matching TRDD3. Germline CDR1 is GEAIGNYY and CDR2 is EKD. V lost 0 bases and J lost 4; bases outside the gene matches: 5. The CDR3 has 18 amino acids. In nucleotides, the CDR3 is TGTGCCTGTGACACCGGGGGATACGCTTCATGGGACACCCGACAGATGTTTTTC. This gives the protein CACDTGGYASWDTRQMFF.

This chain uses TRDV2 with TRDJ3; 12 bases map to TRDD3. Germline CDR1 reads GEAIGNYY; CDR2 reads EKD. This CDR3 has 20 residues. J lost 0 bases, V lost 3 bases, and 8 bases had no gene match. CDR3 sequence reads: CACDPVLGDTPSWDTRQMFF. In nucleotides, the CDR3 is TGTGCCTGTGACCCCGTACTGGGGGATACCCCCTCCTGGGACACCCGACAGATGTTTTTC.

CDR3 loop: CACDTVLGGFSWDTRQMFF. Here the CDR3 DNA reads TGTGCCTGTGACACCGTACTGGGGGGTTTCTCCTGGGACACCCGACAGATGTTTTTC. The chain uses TRDV2 and TRDJ3; TRDD3 aligns across 8 bases. This CDR3 has 19 residues. V was pared by 0 bases and J by 0 bases, with 6 bases of the junction left unmatched. CDR1 is GEAIGNYY and CDR2 is EKD in the germline V gene.

A remark on this clone: This likely traces to a read error, being one base from a far larger clone. Other DNA sequences in this sample translate to the same CDR3. The chain carries TRDV2 and TRDJ2; 11 positions match TRDD3. The CDR3 sequence is 16 residues long. The V gene's germline CDR1 is GEAIGNYY and CDR2 EKD. The CDR3 DNA reads as TGTGCCTGTGACACCCTGGGGGATACTTTGACAGCGCAACTCTTCTTT. Residues: CACDTLGDTLTAQLFF.

For this clone: Just one base apart from a much larger clone, this may be a read error. Other DNA sequences in the same sample also yield this CDR3. This chain links TRDV2 with TRDJ3; TRDD3 agrees at 11 bases. CDR1 GEAIGNYY and CDR2 EKD come from the germline V gene. This CDR3 is built from 18 residues. The CDR3 nucleotides are TGTGCCTGTGACCGACTGGGGGATAGCTCCTGGGACACCCGACAAATGTTTTTC. This translates into CACDRLGDSSWDTRQMFF.

In this sample, this clone is large. This same CDR3 is encoded by further DNA sequences in the sample. J is TRDJ1 and V is TRDV2; TRDD3 aligns across 9 bases. The CDR3 runs to 15 residues. The trim removed 0 bases at V and 0 bases at J, leaving 1 base unmatched. Germline CDR1 is GEAIGNYY and CDR2 is EKD. The CDR3 bases are TGTGCCTGTGACACCGTGGGGGATAACACCGATAAACTCATCTTT. Amino acid sequence: CACDTVGDNTDKLIF.

Details on this clone: This could be a read error, since a much larger clone is one nucleotide away. The rearrangement uses TRDV2 and TRDJ3; TRDD3 matches at 11 bases. Per germline, CDR1 GEAIGNYY and CDR2 EKD. This CDR3 is built from 19 residues. CDR3 residues: CACDKVLGDSSWDARQMFF. DNA of the CDR3: TGTGCCTGTGACAAAGTACTGGGGGATAGCTCCTGGGACGCCCGACAGATGTTTTTC.

In this sample, this clone turned up a few times. V and J are TRDV1 and TRDJ3; TRDD3 might be the D (5 bases). This CDR3 region has 16 residues. The V gene's germline CDR1 is TSWWSYY and CDR2 QGS. Trimming stripped 0 bases from V and 2 bases from J, with 5 bases between. For the CDR3, the DNA is TGTGCTCTTGGGGAACTACTGGCCTGGGACACCCGACAGATGTTTTTC. Translating it yields CALGELLAWDTRQMFF.

V and J are TRDV3 and TRDJ1; 13 positions match TRDD3. From germline, CDR1 is TVYSNPD and CDR2 GDNSRS (reference sequence). This CDR3 has 20 amino acids. The J segment lost 0 bases and the V segment lost 4 bases, leaving 20 bases of the junction unmatched. The DNA for the CDR3 is TGTGCCTCTCGGTCTGCTCACTGGGGGATACGGGGAAAGTACACCGATAAACTCATCTTT. Its translation: CASRSAHWGIRGKYTDKLIF. The full variable domain, with the rest looked up from reference TRDV3 and TRDJ1, is CDKVTQSSPDQTVASGSEVVLLCTYDTVYSNPDLFWYRIRPDYSFQFVFYGDNSRSEGADFTQGRFSVKHILTQKAFHLVISPVRTEDSATYYCASRSAHWGIRGKYTDKLIFGKGTRVTVEP.